This TCR beta chain is from a study of T cells after yellow fever vaccination (dated by TCRdb to the late 2010s). Broadly, across the study: Libraries from fractions with low cell numbers were prepared with the SMART-Seq v4 Ultra Low Input RNA kit. To follow T-cell clones before and after both primary and booster YFV17D yellow fever vaccination, bulk TCR alpha and beta repertoires underwent longitudinal sequencing. The cohort comprised two healthy male donors, one aged 18 to 30 and one aged 30 to 39 years. Blood was collected at multiple timepoints before and after primary and secondary immunization, and bulk PBMC replicates and cell subsets were isolated.

According to the study, the label for this sample's treatment or condition signals: live attenuated yellow fever vaccine strain. A standard Ficoll-Paque protocol was used to isolate PBMCs from peripheral blood. Dynabeads CD4 and CD8 positive selection kits were used to isolate the CD4 and CD8 T-cell fractions. RNA was extracted with TriZol from bulk PBMCs, CD4 and CD8 fractions, and dextramer-positive and dextramer-negative fractions. Sequenced on an Illumina NovaSeq 6000. Synthesis of TCR cDNA relied on 5'RACE template switching, a step that introduced a universal primer site along with unique molecular identifiers. cDNA synthesis was primed from both the TCR alpha and TCR beta constant segments. Two PCR steps were used to amplify libraries, with sample barcodes and sequencing adapters being added in the second step. Sequencing of libraries was done on Illumina HiSeq 2500 (2x100 bp) or NovaSeq (2x150 bp). Per the source publication's procedure: MIGEC was used to demultiplex reads and collapse the reads into UMI consensus sequences, and MiXCR was used for V(D)J alignment. Vaccine-responding clonotypes were defined with edgeR using replicate PBMC samples, requiring FDR below 0.01 and a log2 fold change above 5 up to day 15. Bulk clonotypes were assigned CD4 or CD8 identity according to which sequenced CD4 or CD8 repertoire held them at higher abundance. Clones were called with MiXCR by TCRdb after fastp trimmed the public reads at Q25, and only in-frame beta chains were retained. Entries that share a CDR3 protein sequence are merged under the most common genes and DNA. The V and J calls shown here were made by TCRdb, not taken from the authors' results. The sample profile shows 150,000 to 200,000 distinct CDR3 sequences; about 10% of them were found once. The top ten hold less than 40% of the sample.

Cut back by 3 bases and 0 bases, the V and J ends lie 10 bases apart. Taken from cysteine to phenylalanine, the CDR3 has 15 residues. Here the CDR3 DNA is all that survives: 45 bases in frame from base 1. CDR1 and CDR2 were assigned from the germline V gene as MRHNA and SNTAGT. Only a few counts were recorded for this clonotype. Its antigen is unknown. No base quality values were provided; no much bigger clone lies one nucleotide off. General conclusions and limits of the study: Most clones expanded after primary vaccination (around 96% of CD4 and roughly 90% of CD8) were re-detected after the booster, suggesting that broad memory maintenance occurred. Compared with the primary T-cell response, the secondary T-cell response was weaker but faster, peaking on day 5 rather than day 15. A small share of clonotypes was detected in both CD4 and CD8 compartments, with the overlap likely arising from convergent recombination. Only a couple of donors were included in the study, so the extent to which the findings can be generalized is limited. Computational filtering was needed because FACS-sorted repertoires could contain abundant contaminating clonotypes from the bulk population.

The starting material was CD8+ T cells sorted from PBMCs, obtained 15 days after the yellow fever booster vaccination. The rearrangement combines TRBV6-4 with TRBJ2-3; a tentative D call is TRBD1 (6 bases match). This receptor was taken from a man aged 18 to 35 who received the YFV17D yellow fever vaccine. The DNA reads TGTGCCAGCAGTGAGACAGGTTCTAGCACAGATACGCAGTATTTT. Translated, this is CASSETGSSTDTQYF.